The next 19 T cell receptor beta chains were all read from a single sample in a study of spatial heterogeneity in lung cancer. Each CDR3 protein gets one entry after TCRdb re-called the 5' RACE reads with MiXCR. Of around 100,000 distinct CDR3 sequences listed, 4% to 4.5% are singletons. The time point is: sample taken at primary tumor resection. Study findings and constraints: For expanded intratumoral alpha and beta TCRs, counts tracked tumor mutation counts.

No antigens are known for them. The material sequenced was lung tumor tissue, taken at surgery. These receptors were obtained from a male donor with early-stage non-small cell lung cancer.

This clonotype was seen more than once but under ten times. This chain links TRBV6-2 or TRBV6-3 with TRBJ2-5, with D uncertain. V dropped 7 bases and J dropped 4 bases, with 10 bases sitting between them. CDR1 and CDR2 from the germline V gene are MNHEY and SVGEGT. The CDR3 is 12 amino acids. For the CDR3, the DNA is TGTGCCAGCACCGACCGGACAGAGACCCAGTACTTC. The encoded protein is CASTDRTETQYF.

Ten or more counts support this clonotype. V is TRBV12-3 or TRBV12-4 and J is TRBJ2-2; 9 bases fit TRBD1. The J segment lost 7 bases and the V segment lost 4 bases, leaving 7 bases of the junction unmatched. The CDR3 extends over 15 amino acids. CDR3 residues: CASSYDRGFGGELFF. Here the CDR3 DNA reads TGTGCCAGCAGTTACGACAGGGGGTTCGGCGGGGAGCTGTTTTTT.

This clonotype occurred many times. J is TRBJ1-1 and V is TRBV3-1, with D hard to call. The CDR3 runs to 14 residues. V lost 3 bases and J 4 bases, leaving 12 bases between the germline ends. The germline V gene encodes CDR1 LGHDT and CDR2 YNNKEL (reference sequence). CDR3 residues: CASSHTGYVTEAFF. CDR3 nucleotides: TGTGCCAGCAGCCATACGGGGTACGTCACTGAAGCTTTCTTT.

This clonotype was observed many times. This chain uses TRBV10-3 with TRBJ2-1; 8 nucleotides match TRBD1. The CDR3 extends over 23 amino acids. CDR1 is ENHRY and CDR2 is SYGVKD in the germline V gene. The J segment lost 0 bases and the V segment lost 2 bases, leaving 24 bases of the junction unmatched. CDR3 loop: CAISEPSLPQGAQSPISYNEQFF. CDR3 in DNA: TGTGCCATCAGTGAGCCCTCTTTACCCCAGGGGGCGCAGAGCCCGATCTCCTACAATGAGCAGTTCTTC.

On this clonotype: One junction end does not reproduce the germline sequence, and a read error may be involved. The genes are TRBV6-1 and TRBJ1-1; D may be TRBD1 (5 bases). Germline values: CDR1 MNHNS, CDR2 SASEGT. This CDR3 comprises 10 residues. This CDR3 reads CVSEQEEAFF. As DNA, the CDR3 is TGTGTCAGCGAACAGGAAGAAGCTTTCTTT.

The V call is TRBV10-3, the J call TRBJ1-2; D unresolved. This CDR3 spans 16 amino acids. V was clipped by 0 bases and J by 0 bases, with 11 bases between them. Germline loops: CDR1 ENHRY, CDR2 SYGVKD. Written as DNA, the CDR3 is TGTGCCATCAGTGAGTCGTCCCCGACTGCTAACTATGGCTACACCTTC. The encoded protein is CAISESSPTANYGYTF.

The chain recombines TRBV5-6 with TRBJ1-1, with D hard to call. V lost 0 bases and J lost 7, with 7 bases in between. The germline V gene has CDR1 SGHDT and CDR2 YYEEEE. The CDR3 has 12 residues. The DNA of the CDR3 is TGTGCCAGCAGCTTGGACAGAAATGAAGCTTTCTTT. Protein sequence: CASSLDRNEAFF.

A note on this clonotype: Being one base from a much bigger clone, this may be a read error. V and J are TRBV28 and TRBJ1-2; maybe TRBD1 (5 bases). Germline CDR1 MDHEN, CDR2 SYDVKM. The CDR3 totals 13 residues. DNA of the CDR3: TGTGCCAACAGTTTTGGAGGGGCGTACGGCTACACCTTC. Translating gives CANSFGGAYGYTF.

This clonotype was counted at least ten times. V usage is TRBV5-1 and J usage is TRBJ2-4; weak D call: TRBD2 (5 bases). Germline V gives CDR1 SGHRS, CDR2 YFSETQ. The CDR3 runs 15 residues. V gave up 0 bases and J gave up 5 bases, with 12 bases separating them. CDR3 region: CASSLGSAGQNIQYF. The CDR3 bases are TGCGCCAGCAGCTTGGGGAGCGCGGGCCAAAACATTCAGTACTTC.

Turning to this clonotype: This may stem from a read error, because a much larger clone lies one nucleotide away. The J gene is TRBJ2-3, the V gene TRBV28, with 9 bases fitting TRBD1. CDR3 length: 15 amino acids. After removal of 8 bases from V and 6 bases from J, the junction contained 12 bases not matched to a gene. Germline V gene lookup returns CDR1 MDHEN and CDR2 SYDVKM. As DNA, the CDR3 is TGTGCCAGCGGCGAGACAGGGGGGATTTCGGATACGCAGTATTTT. Translated: CASGETGGISDTQYF.

The chain combines TRBV13 with TRBJ2-7, with TRBD2 matching over 8 bases. The CDR3 sequence is 15 residues long. After removal of 6 bases from V and 8 bases from J, the junction contained 15 bases not matched to a gene. From germline, CDR1 is PRHDT and CDR2 FYEKMQ (reference sequence). The CDR3, as DNA: TGTGCCAGCAGTTATACTACTAGCGGCTCATTCAAGCAGTACTTC. It specifies CASSYTTSGSFKQYF.

This clonotype was seen more than once but under ten times. The rearrangement links TRBV5-4 to TRBJ2-3; D is unresolved. V lost 2 bases, J lost 4 bases, and 14 bases lay in between. This CDR3 is 15 amino acids long. Germline CDR1 is SGHNT and CDR2 is YYREEE (reference sequence). The CDR3 is CASSFKSGWADTQYF. The DNA for the CDR3 is TGTGCCAGCAGCTTTAAGTCAGGCTGGGCAGATACGCAGTATTTT.

This clonotype has at least ten counts. This sequence joins TRBV4-1 and TRBJ1-3; D unclear. The CDR3 extends over 14 amino acids. Germline assignment: CDR1 MGHRA and CDR2 YSYEKL. V was clipped by 3 bases and J by 4 bases, with 10 bases between them. The CDR3 protein is CASSQNLAGNTIYF. The CDR3 DNA reads TGCGCCAGCAGCCAGAACCTGGCGGGAAACACCATATATTTT.

This clonotype was recorded many times. V and J are TRBV2 and TRBJ2-3; D not certain. V shed 8 bases and J shed 7 bases, with 16 bases lying between them. Per germline, CDR1 SNHLY and CDR2 FYNNEI. The CDR3 spans 13 residues. The CDR3 DNA follows: TGTGCCAGCGAAACATGGGAAGGGAATACGCAGTATTTT. Translated: CASETWEGNTQYF.

The table lists this clonotype with many counts. The gene calls are TRBV6-1 and TRBJ2-1, with a tentative D call TRBD2 (5 bases). The CDR3 has 15 amino acids. Germline CDR1 and CDR2: MNHNS and SASEGT. Trimming shortened V by 6 bases and J by 0 bases, and 12 bases separated the two germline ends. DNA of the CDR3: TGTGCCAGCAGACCGGACTTTAGCTCCTACAATGAGCAGTTCTTC. This encodes CASRPDFSSYNEQFF.

This chain links TRBV5-1 with TRBJ1-1, with a weak D call TRBD1 (5 bases). Germline V lookup: CDR1 SGHRS, CDR2 YFSETQ. V shed 0 bases and J shed 1 base, with 10 bases lying between them. The CDR3 has 15 amino acids. In DNA form, the CDR3 reads TGCGCCAGCAGCTTGGCCGTGGGGCGGAACACTGAAGCTTTCTTT. Translation: CASSLAVGRNTEAFF.

This clonotype was seen many times. The chain uses TRBV7-9 and TRBJ2-3; D call uncertain. Trimming removed 6 bases from V and 5 bases from J, with 12 bases in between. The CDR3 is 13 residues long. The V gene's germline CDR1 is SEHNR and CDR2 FQNEAQ (reference sequence). The CDR3 nucleotides are TGTGCCAGCAGATCTCGGCTTGAAGATACGCAGTATTTT. Protein sequence: CASRSRLEDTQYF.

This clonotype was seen ten or more times. V usage is TRBV16 and J usage is TRBJ2-1, with TRBD2 matching over 7 bases. The CDR3 is 13 residues long. Germline CDR1 and CDR2: KGHSY and FQNENV. Trimming removed 4 bases from V and 6 bases from J; junction bases left unmatched: 3. The CDR3 sequence: CASSPGRGNEQFF. The CDR3 coding sequence is TGTGCCAGCAGCCCAGGGAGGGGCAATGAGCAGTTCTTC. Together with reference TRBV16 and TRBJ2-1, the CDR3 gives the full variable domain: GEEVAQTPKHLVRGEGQKAKLYCAPIKGHSYVFWYQQVLKNEFKFLISFQNENVFDETGMPKERFSAKCLPNSPCSLEIQATKLEDSAVYFCASSPGRGNEQFFGPGTRLTVL.

J is TRBJ1-2 and V is TRBV20-1; 7 bases are a match to TRBD1. J lost 3 bases, V lost 6 bases, and 4 bases had no gene match. The length of the CDR3 is 12 residues. CDR1 is DFQATT, CDR2 SNEGSKA, per germline (reference sequence). DNA for the CDR3: TGCAGTGCGCAAGGGACAGACTATGGCTACACCTTC. Protein product: CSAQGTDYGYTF.